Shown below are 14 T cell receptor beta chains from a single sample sequenced in a study of regulatory T cells in long-lasting Graves disease. Arm-PCR of CDR3 regions and iRepertoire HTBI primers were the basis on which TCR beta libraries were built. TCRdb analysed the multiplex PCR reads with MiXCR anew, one entry per CDR3 protein. The sample consists of a few hundred thousand distinct CDR3 sequences, over 15% of them appearing once. Time point reported: newly diagnosed GD, antithyroid drugs for less than 3 months. With RNA extracted from PBMCs as input, the TCR library was made. The data were also submitted as part of a second study, on T cells in Graves' hyperthyroidism and ophthalmopathy.

This sample comprised peripheral blood mononuclear cells (PBMCs), obtained at new diagnosis, from a patient treated with antithyroid drugs. These receptor sequences come from a woman aged 18-35 years with Graves disease.

This clonotype was seen ten or more times. The genes are TRBV7-8 and TRBJ2-1; 12 bases agree with TRBD1. CDR1 is SGHVS, CDR2 FQNEAQ, per germline. V was clipped by 2 bases and J by 9 bases; unmatched bases: 5. The CDR3 totals 15 residues. The CDR3 nucleotides are TGTGCCAGCAGCTTACCGGGACAGGGGGCAGGTGAGCAGTTCTTC. Translated, it gives CASSLPGQGAGEQFF.

In this sample, this clonotype turned up many times. This chain uses TRBV20-1 with TRBJ1-3, with D possibly TRBD1 on 6 matching bases. CDR1 is DFQATT and CDR2 is SNEGSKA in the germline V gene (reference sequence). This CDR3 is 18 amino acids long. V lost 0 bases and J lost 0, with 18 bases in between. The CDR3 sequence: CSARDTLGGPSSGNTIYF. DNA of the CDR3: TGCAGTGCTAGAGATACTCTCGGGGGCCCGAGCTCTGGAAACACCATATATTTT.

This clonotype was found many times. V and J are TRBV28 and TRBJ2-2; 8 bases match TRBD2. The V segment lost 6 bases and the J segment 2 bases; nucleotides outside the gene matches: 17. Germline values: CDR1 MDHEN, CDR2 SYDVKM. The CDR3 spans 19 residues. The DNA of the CDR3 is TGTGCCAGCAGGGCTAAACCGGGACTAGGTTCGGGAAACACCGGGGAGCTGTTTTTT. It encodes CASRAKPGLGSGNTGELFF.

The J gene is TRBJ2-7, the V gene TRBV20-1, with 14 bases that match TRBD2. V dropped 0 bases and J dropped 2; count of bases not matched to a gene: 18. The CDR3 covers 21 residues. Germline V gives CDR1 DFQATT, CDR2 SNEGSKA (reference sequence). The CDR3 region has the DNA TGCAGTGCTAGAGAATGGAGTTCCCTTGGGACTAGCGGGAGACGCGCCTACGAGCAGTACTTC. It is translated as CSAREWSSLGTSGRRAYEQYF.

Many counts were recorded for this clonotype. The J gene is TRBJ2-7, the V gene TRBV28; 12 positions match TRBD2. The length of the CDR3 is 16 residues. The V gene end was trimmed by 1 base and the J gene end by 7 bases; junction bases not matched to a gene: 8. Germline loops: CDR1 MDHEN, CDR2 SYDVKM. The DNA of the CDR3 is TGTGCCAGCAGTTTATCTCTAGCGGGAGGGCGAGGGGAGCAGTACTTC. Translation gives CASSLSLAGGRGEQYF. The full variable domain, in which reference TRBV28 and TRBJ2-7 provide the parts outside the CDR3, is DVKVTQSSRYLVKRTGEKVFLECVQDMDHENMFWYRQDPGLGLRLIYFSYDVKMKEKGDIPEGYSVSREKKERFSLILESASTNQTSMYLCASSLSLAGGRGEQYFGPGTRLTVT.

The chain has TRBV9 and TRBJ2-2; the D is unclear. Germline V CDR1 and CDR2: SGDLS, YYNGEE. Trimming took 0 bases from V and 6 from J, leaving 9 bases between them. The CDR3 is 14 residues long. CDR3: CASSVVLGSGELFF. CDR3 nucleotides: TGTGCCAGCAGCGTAGTTCTAGGTTCCGGGGAGCTGTTTTTT. Supplemented by reference TRBV9 and TRBJ2-2, the full variable domain reads DSGVTQTPKHLITATGQRVTLRCSPRSGDLSVYWYQQSLDQGLQFLIQYYNGEERAKGNILERFSAQQFPDLHSELNLSSLELGDSALYFCASSVVLGSGELFFGEGSRLTVL.

This rearrangement joins TRBV28 to TRBJ2-2; TRBD1 agrees at 7 bases. This CDR3 is built from 14 residues. With 7 bases clipped from V and 1 base from J, the junction kept 3 bases outside the gene matches. Germline lookup yields CDR1 MDHEN and CDR2 SYDVKM. The CDR3 reads CASTRGRNTGELFF. CDR3 nucleotide sequence: TGTGCCAGCACAAGGGGGCGGAACACCGGGGAGCTGTTTTTT.

With regard to this clonotype: The junction shows a germline mismatch at one end, possibly a read error. The chain couples TRBV11-2 to TRBJ2-7, with TRBD2 identical over 11 bases. The germline CDR1 and CDR2 sequences are SGHAT and FQNNGV. The CDR3 runs to 16 residues. The CDR3 spells CASSPISGGAWYERYF. As DNA, the CDR3 is TGTGCCAGCAGCCCGATTAGCGGGGGGGCCTGGTACGAGCGGTACTTC. The variable domain in full, with the rest retrieved from reference TRBV11-2 and TRBJ2-7, is EAGVAQSPRYKIIEKRQSVAFWCNPISGHATLYWYQQILGQGPKLLIQFQNNGVVDDSQLPKDRFSAERLKGVDSTLKIQPAKLEDSAVYLCASSPISGGAWYERYFGPGTRLTVT.

The J gene is TRBJ2-3, the V gene TRBV29-1, with D perhaps TRBD1 or TRBD2 (7 bases each). The CDR3 covers 14 residues. V lost 5 bases and J 5 bases, leaving 17 bases between the germline ends. The germline CDR1 and CDR2 sequences are SQVTM and ANQGSEA. Here the CDR3 reads CSVQGGGVGDTQYF. As DNA, the CDR3 is TGCAGCGTTCAGGGGGGGGGGGTTGGAGATACGCAGTATTTT.

This chain connects TRBV7-9 to TRBJ2-5; possibly TRBD2 for D (6 bases). The V gene's germline CDR1 is SEHNR and CDR2 FQNEAQ (reference sequence). The V end lost 1 base, the J end lost 2 bases, and 11 bases lay between the germline ends. The CDR3 contains 15 residues. CDR3 nucleotides: TGTGCCAGCAGCTTAGTGGAGGGAGTGCAAGAGACCCAGTACTTC. Amino acids: CASSLVEGVQETQYF.

In regard to this clonotype: The junction differs from germline at one of its ends, possibly a read error. The chain is built from TRBV20-1 and TRBJ2-7; 14 positions match TRBD2. The germline V gene has CDR1 DFQATT and CDR2 SNEGSKA (reference sequence). This CDR3 comprises 17 residues. CDR3 DNA sequence: TGCAGTCCTAGAAAGGGACTAGCGGGAGTTAAAGCGGGGGAGCAGTACTTC. Its protein product is CSPRKGLAGVKAGEQYF.

This clonotype was counted at least ten times. The rearrangement uses TRBV12-3 or TRBV12-4 and TRBJ2-3; D perhaps matches TRBD2 (5 bases). Trimming shortened V by 0 bases and J by 2 bases, and 12 bases separated the two germline ends. The CDR3 spans 16 residues. DNA of the CDR3: TGTGCCAGCAGTTTAGCGCGTAGCGATTCCACAGATACGCAGTATTTT. Its translation is CASSLARSDSTDTQYF.

The chain links TRBV5-1 to TRBJ2-1; 8 bases map to TRBD2. With V trimmed by 0 bases and J by 3 bases, 8 bases remained unmatched. The germline gives CDR1 SGHRS, CDR2 YFSETQ. The CDR3 covers 17 residues. CDR3 sequence reads: CASSLGPAGGDYNEQFF. The CDR3 DNA follows: TGCGCCAGCAGCTTGGGTCCGGCGGGAGGAGACTACAATGAGCAGTTCTTC. The whole variable domain, remainder taken from reference TRBV5-1 and TRBJ2-1, is KAGVTQTPRYLIKTRGQQVTLSCSPISGHRSVSWYQQTPGQGLQFLFEYFSETQRNKGNFPGRFSGRQFSNSRSEMNVSTLELGDSALYLCASSLGPAGGDYNEQFFGPGTRLTVL.

The chain links TRBV2 to TRBJ2-2; D not certain. CDR1 is SNHLY, CDR2 FYNNEI, per germline. The ends were cut back, 5 bases at V and 4 bases at J, with 8 bases in the middle. The CDR3 contains 13 residues. CDR3 coding DNA: TGTGCCAGCAGTTCGGATCCCACCGGGGAGCTGTTTTTT. Translation gives CASSSDPTGELFF.